Each of the 26 T cell receptor beta chains below was sequenced from the same sample in a study of cytomegalovirus exposure and HLA in healthy donors. The PCR was carried out with 60 Vbeta primers and 13 Jbeta primers. Profiling relied on immunoSEQ multiplex PCR, and the TCRdb table lists in-frame clones only, not all of them. The data hold fewer than 250,000 clones, with under 80% observed a single time. Source material: PBMCs. The source is a man between 25 and 39 years old in good health and CMV-seropositive.

This clone has a handful of counts. The V gene is TRBV2, the J gene TRBJ2-5; tentatively, D is TRBD1 (6 bases). Trimming cost V 2 bases and J 5 bases, with 18 bases left between them. Germline V gene data show CDR1 as SNHLY and CDR2 as FYNNEI. This CDR3 has 16 residues. The CDR3 coding sequence is TGTGCCAGCAGTGAAAGGGATGGGGGCCGCGGGGAGACCCAGTACTTC. Residues: CASSERDGGRGETQYF. The full variable domain, completed using reference TRBV2 and TRBJ2-5, is EPEVTQTPSHQVTQMGQEVILRCVPISNHLYFYWYRQILGQKVEFLVSFYNNEISEKSEIFDDQFSVERPDGSNFTLKIRSTKLEDSAMYFCASSERDGGRGETQYFGPGTRLLVL.

V gene TRBV7-8 combines with J gene TRBJ2-5; TRBD2 agrees at 7 bases. Germline trimming cut 10 bases from V and 5 bases from J; bases unmatched to any gene: 13. The CDR3 has 14 residues. The germline V gene has CDR1 SGHVS and CDR2 FQNEAQ. The CDR3 DNA reads TGTGCCACCCGGGACCCCCGGGAGGTGGAGACCCAGTACTTC. This gives the protein CATRDPREVETQYF. The full variable domain, with the rest looked up from reference TRBV7-8 and TRBJ2-5, is GAGVSQSPRYKVAKRGQDVALRCDPISGHVSLFWYQQALGQGPEFLTYFQNEAQLDKSGLPSDRFFAERPEGSVSTLKIQRTQQEDSAVYLCATRDPREVETQYFGPGTRLLVL.

The rearrangement joins TRBV28 to TRBJ1-1, with 12 bases that match TRBD1. Germline CDR1 reads MDHEN; CDR2 reads SYDVKM. The CDR3 is 18 residues long. The trim removed 6 bases at V and 0 bases at J, leaving 11 bases unmatched. This CDR3 reads CASSSGTGGILLNTEAFF. The CDR3 region has the DNA TGTGCCAGCAGCTCCGGGACAGGGGGCATCTTACTGAACACTGAAGCTTTCTTT.

V and J are TRBV4-1 and TRBJ2-7; TRBD2 agrees at 11 bases. CDR3 length: 16 amino acids. The V gene end was trimmed by 6 bases and the J gene end by 2 bases; junction bases not matched to a gene: 9. CDR1 MGHRA and CDR2 YSYEKL come from the germline V gene. The CDR3 spells CASRPFLAGGTYEQYF. CDR3 in DNA: TGCGCCAGCAGACCCTTTCTAGCGGGGGGAACCTACGAGCAGTACTTC.

V and J are TRBV30 and TRBJ2-5, with 10 bases matching TRBD2. The CDR3 has 15 residues. V was clipped by 0 bases and J by 5 bases; unmatched bases: 6. Germline V gives CDR1 GTSNPN, CDR2 SVGIG (reference sequence). This chain's CDR3 is CAWSVLAGGRETQYF. The CDR3 region has the DNA TGTGCCTGGAGTGTGTTAGCGGGAGGACGGGAGACCCAGTACTTC.

V usage is TRBV6-5 and J usage is TRBJ2-7, with D tentatively TRBD2 (6 bases). V gave up 7 bases and J gave up 6 bases, with 16 bases separating them. The CDR3 spans 13 residues. Germline lookup yields CDR1 MNHEY and CDR2 SVGAGI. CDR3 coding DNA: TGTGCCAGCATCGGCGGGGAGTTCCCCGAGCAGTACTTC. This gives the protein CASIGGEFPEQYF.

This clone has just a few counts. It differs at one base from a far larger clone, so likely a read error. Other DNA sequences from this sample encode an identical CDR3 as well. This chain links TRBV5-4 with TRBJ1-5, with TRBD1 identical over 8 bases. The trim removed 4 bases at V and 5 bases at J, leaving 14 bases unmatched. Germline V gives CDR1 SGHNT, CDR2 YYREEE (reference sequence). This CDR3 has 17 residues. The CDR3 region is CASSQKATGGSHQPQHF. The CDR3 DNA sequence: TGTGCCAGCAGCCAAAAGGCTACAGGGGGTTCTCATCAGCCCCAGCATTTT.

This sequence joins TRBV28 and TRBJ2-7; D is unclear. Trimming cost V 5 bases and J 3 bases, with 11 bases left between them. The CDR3 is 13 residues long. Germline CDR1 and CDR2: MDHEN and SYDVKM. The DNA for the CDR3 is TGTGCCAGCAGTAGGTCAGGAATCTACGAGCAGTACTTC. Protein: CASSRSGIYEQYF.

The V call is TRBV9, the J call TRBJ1-2; 7 nucleotides line up with TRBD1. Germline V gene lookup returns CDR1 SGDLS and CDR2 YYNGEE. The J segment lost 2 bases and the V segment lost 0 bases, leaving 4 bases of the junction unmatched. The CDR3 sequence is 15 residues long. The CDR3 DNA is TGTGCCAGCAGCGTAGCTCCAGGGGGAAACTATGGCTACACCTTC. Its translation is CASSVAPGGNYGYTF.

The rearrangement uses TRBV5-3 and TRBJ1-5; TRBD1 aligns across 8 bases. TRBV5-3 is known as an ORF, though its function is uncertain. Trimming took 2 bases from V and 3 from J; bases not matched to a gene: 4. The CDR3 spans 15 residues. CDR3 residues: CARSLDRGSNQPQHF. As DNA, the CDR3 is TGTGCCAGAAGCTTAGACAGGGGCTCCAATCAGCCCCAGCATTTT.

This clone was seen only a few times. The rearrangement uses TRBV7-6 and TRBJ2-7; D possibly corresponds to TRBD1 (5 bases). V was cut by 1 base and J by 5 bases, with 9 bases left in between. The CDR3 has 13 amino acids. Germline V CDR1 and CDR2: SGHVS, FNYEAQ. CDR3 sequence reads: CASSLGLGDEQYF. The CDR3 coding sequence is TGTGCCAGCAGCTTAGGCCTAGGGGACGAGCAGTACTTC. The entire variable domain, with the rest obtained from reference TRBV7-6 and TRBJ2-7, is as follows: GAGVSQSPRYKVTKRGQDVALRCDPISGHVSLYWYRQALGQGPEFLTYFNYEAQQDKSGLPNDRFSAERPEGSISTLTIQRTEQRDSAMYRCASSLGLGDEQYFGPGTRLTVT.

The J gene is TRBJ1-5, the V gene TRBV7-9; TRBD1 matches 9 bases. Germline assignment: CDR1 SEHNR and CDR2 FQNEAQ (reference sequence). V trimming: 6 bases; J trimming: 8 bases; junction bases outside the gene matches: 5. The CDR3 totals 13 residues. The CDR3 loop is CASSGTGLEPQHF. CDR3 coding DNA: TGTGCCAGCAGTGGGACAGGGTTGGAGCCCCAGCATTTT. The variable domain in full, completed from reference TRBV7-9 and TRBJ1-5, reads DTGVSQNPRHKITKRGQNVTFRCDPISEHNRLYWYRQTLGQGPEFLTYFQNEAQLEKSRLLSDRFSAERPKGSFSTLEIQRTEQGDSAMYLCASSGTGLEPQHFGDGTRLSIL.

This sequence joins TRBV18 and TRBJ1-2, with 9 bases identical to TRBD1. Per the germline V gene, CDR1 is KGHSH and CDR2 is LQKENI. V dropped 0 bases and J dropped 8; count of bases not matched to a gene: 10. The CDR3 runs to 16 residues. The DNA of the CDR3 is TGTGCCAGCTCACCACCGGTGTCTCGGACAGGGGACGGCTACACCTTC. Encoded protein: CASSPPVSRTGDGYTF. The full variable domain, completed using reference TRBV18 and TRBJ1-2, is NAGVMQNPRHLVRRRGQEARLRCSPMKGHSHVYWYRQLPEEGLKFMVYLQKENIIDESGMPKERFSAEFPKEGPSILRIQQVVRGDSAAYFCASSPPVSRTGDGYTFGSGTRLTVV.

On this clone itself: Other DNA sequences in the sample encode the same CDR3. The gene calls are TRBV4-3 and TRBJ2-7, with D perhaps matching TRBD1 (6 bases). This CDR3 region has 13 residues. Germline CDR1 LGHNA, CDR2 YSLEER. The V end lost 0 bases, the J end lost 3 bases, and 6 bases lay between the germline ends. This CDR3 reads CASSQDRGYEQYF. CDR3 bases: TGCGCCAGCAGCCAAGACAGGGGCTACGAGCAGTACTTC.

The chain carries TRBV19 and TRBJ2-3; TRBD2 aligns across 8 bases. The germline V gene has CDR1 LNHDA and CDR2 SQIVND (reference sequence). The length of the CDR3 is 14 residues. Germline trimming cut 8 bases from V and 0 bases from J; bases unmatched to any gene: 4. CDR3: CASGTSLSTDTQYF. The CDR3 bases are TGTGCCAGTGGGACTAGTTTGAGCACAGATACGCAGTATTTT.

The V and J genes are TRBV30 and TRBJ1-2, with unresolved D. This CDR3 spans 15 amino acids. Between the trimmed V and J ends, which lost 0 bases and 0 bases, there was a span of 11 bases. Germline-derived CDR1 and CDR2 are GTSNPN and SVGIG (reference sequence). CDR3 loop: CAWSVQIVSNYGYTF. The CDR3 nucleotides read TGTGCCTGGAGTGTACAGATAGTTTCTAACTATGGCTACACCTTC.

This chain uses TRBV4-3 with TRBJ2-7; D is possibly TRBD1 (5 bases). Germline CDR1 and CDR2: LGHNA and YSLEER. The V and J ends lost 0 bases and 12 bases respectively, with 18 bases between them. The length of the CDR3 is 14 residues. The CDR3 bases are TGCGCCAGCAGCCAAGATCTAGGAGAAGGGGCCCCGTACTTC. Translated, it gives CASSQDLGEGAPYF.

The chain couples TRBV27 to TRBJ1-1; D may be TRBD1 (5 bases). Germline CDR1 MNHEY, CDR2 SMNVEV (reference sequence). V was pared by 6 bases and J by 1 base, with 15 bases between. The CDR3 length is 15 residues. CDR3 region: CASSLWLGRNTEAFF. The CDR3 DNA follows: TGTGCCAGCAGCCTCTGGTTGGGGCGGAACACTGAAGCTTTCTTT.

The rearrangement links TRBV27 to TRBJ1-2; 9 bases are a match to TRBD1. CDR1 MNHEY and CDR2 SMNVEV come from the germline V gene (reference sequence). The CDR3 has 13 residues. Trimming cost V 8 bases and J 3 bases; bases outside gene matches: 4. The CDR3 sequence is CASGGTGYYGYTF. The CDR3 DNA is TGTGCCAGCGGGGGGACAGGGTACTATGGCTACACCTTC.

This CDR3 is CASSTRQGGLNIQYF. CDR3 nucleotides: TGTGCCAGCAGCACCCGACAGGGTGGATTAAACATTCAGTACTTC. The chain links TRBV9 to TRBJ2-4; 7 positions agree with TRBD1. The V segment lost 4 bases and the J segment 6 bases; nucleotides outside the gene matches: 10. The germline gives CDR1 SGDLS, CDR2 YYNGEE. CDR3 length: 15 residues.

The chain recombines TRBV4-1 with TRBJ1-4; the D is unclear. Germline V gene data show CDR1 as MGHRA and CDR2 as YSYEKL. V was clipped by 0 bases and J by 5 bases, with 10 bases between them. This CDR3 comprises 15 residues. The CDR3 region has the DNA TGCGCCAGCAGCCAAGACCGCGGGAGAAATGAAAAACTGTTTTTT. Translated: CASSQDRGRNEKLFF.

For the CDR3, the DNA is TGTGCCAGCGCGACTAGTTACCAAGAGACCCAGTACTTC. Amino acid sequence: CASATSYQETQYF. The rearrangement links TRBV9 to TRBJ2-5; possible D gene TRBD2, 6 bases. This CDR3 spans 13 amino acids. Deletions cut 7 bases from V and 0 bases from J, with 10 bases between. Per germline, CDR1 SGDLS and CDR2 YYNGEE.

Notes on this clone: This sample includes further DNA sequences coding for the same CDR3. The chain is built from TRBV7-2 and TRBJ2-3; tentatively, D is TRBD2 (6 bases). CDR1 is SGHTA and CDR2 is FQGNSA in the germline V gene. V lost 3 bases and J 3 bases, leaving 10 bases between the germline ends. This CDR3 comprises 14 residues. The CDR3 loop is CASSFLGGTDTQYF. CDR3 nucleotide sequence: TGTGCCAGCAGCTTTCTGGGGGGAACAGATACGCAGTATTTT.

This clone was found once. This chain links TRBV6-5 with TRBJ2-7, with 7 bases fitting TRBD2. The CDR3 runs 14 residues. Germline loops: CDR1 MNHEY, CDR2 SVGAGI. V was pared by 6 bases and J by 1 base, with 6 bases of the junction left unmatched. CDR3 in DNA: TGTGCCAGCAGAGGGACTAATGGGTCCTACGAGCAGTACTTC. It codes for CASRGTNGSYEQYF.

This clone came up a few times. The J gene is TRBJ1-1, the V gene TRBV18, with D perhaps matching TRBD1 (6 bases). Between the trimmed V and J ends, which lost 8 bases and 10 bases, there was a span of 14 bases. From germline, CDR1 is KGHSH and CDR2 LQKENI. The length of the CDR3 is 11 residues. This CDR3 reads CASQSGVAAFF. CDR3 DNA sequence: TGTGCCAGCCAGTCAGGGGTCGCAGCTTTCTTT.

Details on this clone: It is unclear where the CDR3 begins or ends on the DNA, so no DNA is shown, and the CDR3 is as TCRdb lists it. This chain uses TRBV30 with TRBJ2-5; the table gives TRBD2 as D, unverified against the DNA. Both ends counted, the CDR3 spans 12 residues. Germline CDR1 and CDR2: GTSNPN and SVGIG (reference sequence). CDR3 region: CAWSVGGGSEYF.